This T cell receptor (beta chain) was sequenced in a study of memory CD8 T cells in hepatitis C reinfection. By share of the sample, this clone is hyperexpanded. Documented time point: peak reinfection, 3 to 8 weeks after reinfection detection. The sorted cells went straight to TCR sequencing with no prior in vitro expansion. The assay was immunoSEQ multiplex PCR, and TCRdb's table has in-frame clones only and misses some. The sample holds more than 55 clones. Germline CDR1 reads MNHEY; CDR2 reads SMNVEV (reference sequence). The CDR3 is 15 residues long. Trimming pared 1 base from V and 3 bases from J, leaving 10 bases between.

The sample comprised HCV tetramer-positive CD8+ T cells sorted from blood. The sequence derives from a man in his forties or fifties with hepatitis C virus infection. The V and J genes are TRBV27 and TRBJ2-1, with D perhaps TRBD1 (6 bases). Written as DNA, the CDR3 is TGTGCCAGCAGTTTATACAGGGTCGGCTACAATGAGCAGTTCTTC. It translates to CASSLYRVGYNEQFF.